Below, one T cell receptor beta chain is given with its context. These data come from a study of blood T cell repertoires in COVID-19. Sequencing was performed with immunoSEQ multiplex PCR; in TCRdb, only in-frame clones are kept and a portion is missing. Found here are roughly 200,000 clones, roughly four fifths of them singletons; the top ten hold 13%. This CDR3 comprises 14 residues. Trimming at V came to 7 bases and at J to 6 bases, leaving 8 bases not matched to a gene. Looked up from germline, CDR1 is SQVTM and CDR2 is ANQGSEA. The chain employs TRBV29-1 and TRBJ2-3, with 12 positions matching TRBD2. This TCR was recovered from a man aged 50-60 years who had recovered from COVID-19. The sample consisted of peripheral blood. DNA of the CDR3: TGCAGCGACGGACTAGCGGGGTTTCGGGATACGCAGTATTTT. Translated: CSDGLAGFRDTQYF.